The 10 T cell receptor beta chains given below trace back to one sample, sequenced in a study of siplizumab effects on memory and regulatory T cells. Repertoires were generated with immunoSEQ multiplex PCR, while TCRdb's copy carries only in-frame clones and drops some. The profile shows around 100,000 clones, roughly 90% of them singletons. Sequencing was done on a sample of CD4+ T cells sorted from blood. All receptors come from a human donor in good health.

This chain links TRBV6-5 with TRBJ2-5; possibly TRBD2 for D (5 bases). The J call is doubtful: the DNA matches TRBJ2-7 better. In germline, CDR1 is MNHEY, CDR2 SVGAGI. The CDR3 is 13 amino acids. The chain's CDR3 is CATVDLGTYEQYF. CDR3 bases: TGTGCCACCGTAGACCTCGGGACCTACGAGCAGTACTTC.

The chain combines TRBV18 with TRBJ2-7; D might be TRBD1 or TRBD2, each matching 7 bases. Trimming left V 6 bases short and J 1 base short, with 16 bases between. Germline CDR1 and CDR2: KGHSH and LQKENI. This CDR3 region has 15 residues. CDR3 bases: TGTGCCAGCTCTCTCACAGGGGAGGGTTCCTACGAGCAGTACTTC. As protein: CASSLTGEGSYEQYF. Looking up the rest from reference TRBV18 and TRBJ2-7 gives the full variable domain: NAGVMQNPRHLVRRRGQEARLRCSPMKGHSHVYWYRQLPEEGLKFMVYLQKENIIDESGMPKERFSAEFPKEGPSILRIQQVVRGDSAAYFCASSLTGEGSYEQYFGPGTRLTVT.

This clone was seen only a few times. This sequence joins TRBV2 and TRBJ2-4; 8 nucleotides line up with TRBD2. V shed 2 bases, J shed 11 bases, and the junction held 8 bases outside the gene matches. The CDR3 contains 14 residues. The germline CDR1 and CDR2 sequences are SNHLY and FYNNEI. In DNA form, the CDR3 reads TGTGCCAGCAGTGAATGGCTAGCGGGTGAGGTTCAGTACTTC. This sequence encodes CASSEWLAGEVQYF.

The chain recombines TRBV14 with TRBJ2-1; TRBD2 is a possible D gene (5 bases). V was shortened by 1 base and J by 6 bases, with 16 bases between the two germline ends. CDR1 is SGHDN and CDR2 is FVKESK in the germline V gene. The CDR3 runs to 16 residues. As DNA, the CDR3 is TGTGCCAGCAGCCAAGGAATCCAAGTCCGGGGCAATGAGCAGTTCTTC. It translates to CASSQGIQVRGNEQFF.

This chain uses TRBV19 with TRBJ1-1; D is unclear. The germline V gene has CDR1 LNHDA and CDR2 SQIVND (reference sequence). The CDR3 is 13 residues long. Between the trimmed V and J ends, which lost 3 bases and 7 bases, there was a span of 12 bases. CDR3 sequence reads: CASSMKGTNEAFF. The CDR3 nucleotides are TGTGCCAGTAGTATGAAGGGCACCAATGAAGCTTTCTTT.

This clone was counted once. CDR3: CASSYRDSPEAFF. The CDR3 DNA sequence: TGTGCCAGCAGTTACAGGGACAGCCCTGAAGCTTTCTTT. The rearrangement joins TRBV6-5 to TRBJ1-1, with 7 bases fitting TRBD1. The CDR3 totals 13 residues. Germline V gene sequence: CDR1 MNHEY, CDR2 SVGAGI. Trimming cost V 2 bases and J 6 bases; bases outside gene matches: 3.

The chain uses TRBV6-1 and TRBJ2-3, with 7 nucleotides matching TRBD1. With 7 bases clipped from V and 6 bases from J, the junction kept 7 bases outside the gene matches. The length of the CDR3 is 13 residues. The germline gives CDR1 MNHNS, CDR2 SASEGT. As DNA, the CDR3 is TGTGCCAGCAATAGACAGGGCGTGGATACGCAGTATTTT. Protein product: CASNRQGVDTQYF.

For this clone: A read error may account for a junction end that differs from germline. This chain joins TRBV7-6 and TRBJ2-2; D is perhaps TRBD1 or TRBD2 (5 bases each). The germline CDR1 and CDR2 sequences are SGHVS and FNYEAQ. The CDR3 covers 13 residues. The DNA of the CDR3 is TGTGCCAGCACCGAATTTGGGGCCGGGGAGCTGTCTTTT. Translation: CASTEFGAGELSF.

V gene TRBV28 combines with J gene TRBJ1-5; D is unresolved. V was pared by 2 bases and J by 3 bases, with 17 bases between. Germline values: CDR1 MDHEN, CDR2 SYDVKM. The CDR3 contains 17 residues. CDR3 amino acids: CASSLVSGRFHNQPQHF. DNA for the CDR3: TGTGCCAGCAGTTTAGTGTCGGGCAGGTTCCACAATCAGCCCCAGCATTTT.

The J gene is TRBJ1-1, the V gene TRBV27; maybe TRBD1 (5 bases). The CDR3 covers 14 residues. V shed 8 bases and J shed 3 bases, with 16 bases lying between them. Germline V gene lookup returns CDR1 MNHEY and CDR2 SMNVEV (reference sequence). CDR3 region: CASSVWGVDTEAFF. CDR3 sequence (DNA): TGTGCCAGCTCGGTTTGGGGGGTTGACACTGAAGCTTTCTTT.